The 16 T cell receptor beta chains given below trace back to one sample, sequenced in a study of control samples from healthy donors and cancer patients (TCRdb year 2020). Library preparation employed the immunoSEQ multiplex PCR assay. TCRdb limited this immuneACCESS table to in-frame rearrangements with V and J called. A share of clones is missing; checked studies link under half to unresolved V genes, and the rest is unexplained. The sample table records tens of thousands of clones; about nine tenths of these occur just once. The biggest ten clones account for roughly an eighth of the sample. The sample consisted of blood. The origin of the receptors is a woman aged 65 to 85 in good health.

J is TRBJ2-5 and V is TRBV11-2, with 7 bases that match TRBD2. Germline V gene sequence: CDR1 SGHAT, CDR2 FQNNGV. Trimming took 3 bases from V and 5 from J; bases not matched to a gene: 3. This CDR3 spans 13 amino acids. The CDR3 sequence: CASSLVGRETQYF. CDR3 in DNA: TGTGCCAGCAGCTTGGTCGGGAGGGAGACCCAGTACTTC.

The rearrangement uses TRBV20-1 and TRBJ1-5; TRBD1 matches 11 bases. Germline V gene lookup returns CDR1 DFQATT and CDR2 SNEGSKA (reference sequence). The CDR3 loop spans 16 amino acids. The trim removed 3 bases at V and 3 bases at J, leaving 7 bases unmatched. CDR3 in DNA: TGCAGTGCTAGTTCCTGGGACAGGGGGACCAATCAGCCCCAGCATTTT. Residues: CSASSWDRGTNQPQHF.

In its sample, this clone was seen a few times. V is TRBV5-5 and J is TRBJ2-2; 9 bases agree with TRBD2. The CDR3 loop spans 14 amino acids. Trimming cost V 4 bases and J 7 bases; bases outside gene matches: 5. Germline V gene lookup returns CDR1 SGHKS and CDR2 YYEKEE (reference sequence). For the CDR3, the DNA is TGTGCCAGCAGCCAGGGACTAGCAAACGGGGAGCTGTTTTTT. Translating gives CASSQGLANGELFF.

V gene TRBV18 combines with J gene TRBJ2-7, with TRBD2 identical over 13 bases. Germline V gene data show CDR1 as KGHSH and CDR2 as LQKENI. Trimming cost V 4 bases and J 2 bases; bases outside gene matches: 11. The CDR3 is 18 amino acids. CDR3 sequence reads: CASSLFPPGLAGTYEQYF. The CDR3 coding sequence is TGTGCCAGCTCACTATTTCCCCCGGGACTAGCGGGGACCTACGAGCAGTACTTC.

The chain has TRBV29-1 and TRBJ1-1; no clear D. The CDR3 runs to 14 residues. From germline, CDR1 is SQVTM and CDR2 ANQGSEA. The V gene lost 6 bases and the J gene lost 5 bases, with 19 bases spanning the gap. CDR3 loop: CSVFGGFGRTEAFF. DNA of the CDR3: TGCAGCGTCTTCGGAGGGTTTGGGAGAACTGAAGCTTTCTTT.

The CDR3 DNA sequence: TGTGCCAGCAGCCCAGGGGGGCCCAATGAGCAGTTCTTC. It translates to CASSPGGPNEQFF. The rearrangement uses TRBV3-1 (or the pseudogene TRBV3-2) and TRBJ2-1, with D tentatively TRBD1 (7 bases). The CDR3 contains 13 residues. In germline, CDR1 is LGHDT, CDR2 YNNKEL (reference sequence). V lost 4 bases and J 6 bases, leaving 10 bases between the germline ends.

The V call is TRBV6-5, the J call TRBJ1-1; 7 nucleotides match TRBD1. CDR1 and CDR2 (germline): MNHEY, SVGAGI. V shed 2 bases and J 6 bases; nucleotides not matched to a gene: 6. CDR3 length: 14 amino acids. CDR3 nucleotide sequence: TGTGCCAGCAGTTACCTCCGGGACAGCCCTGAAGCTTTCTTT. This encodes CASSYLRDSPEAFF.

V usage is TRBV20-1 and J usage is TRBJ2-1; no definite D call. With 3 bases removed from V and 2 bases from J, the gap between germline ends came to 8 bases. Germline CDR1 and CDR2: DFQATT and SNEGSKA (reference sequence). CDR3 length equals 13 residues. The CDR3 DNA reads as TGCAGTGCTAGTTCGGTGGCCTACAATGAGCAGTTCTTC. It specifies CSASSVAYNEQFF.

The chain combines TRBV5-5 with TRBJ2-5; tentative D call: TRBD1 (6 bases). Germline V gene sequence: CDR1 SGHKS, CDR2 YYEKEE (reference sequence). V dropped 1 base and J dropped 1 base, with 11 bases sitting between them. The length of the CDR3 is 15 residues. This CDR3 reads CASSLLQGFQETQYF. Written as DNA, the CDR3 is TGTGCCAGCAGCTTGTTACAGGGCTTCCAAGAGACCCAGTACTTC.

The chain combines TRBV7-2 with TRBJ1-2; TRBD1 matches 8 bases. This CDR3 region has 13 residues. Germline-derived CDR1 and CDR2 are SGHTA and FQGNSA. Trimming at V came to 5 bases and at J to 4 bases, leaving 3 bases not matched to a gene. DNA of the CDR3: TGTGCCAGCAGCGGACAGGGCCCCTATGGCTACACCTTC. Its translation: CASSGQGPYGYTF.

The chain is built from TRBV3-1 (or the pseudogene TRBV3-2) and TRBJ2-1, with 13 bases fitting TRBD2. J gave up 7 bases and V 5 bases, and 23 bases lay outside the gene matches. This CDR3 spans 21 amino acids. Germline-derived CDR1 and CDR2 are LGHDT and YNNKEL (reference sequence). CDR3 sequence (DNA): TGTGCCAGCAGCTATACAAGGTGGGCCGAACTAGCGGGAGGGCCGGAGAATGAGCAGTTCTTC. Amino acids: CASSYTRWAELAGGPENEQFF.

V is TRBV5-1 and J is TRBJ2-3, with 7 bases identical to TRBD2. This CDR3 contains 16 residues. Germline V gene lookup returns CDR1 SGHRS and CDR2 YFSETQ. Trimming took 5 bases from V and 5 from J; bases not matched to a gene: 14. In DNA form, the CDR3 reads TGCGCCAGCAGACCTCCCGGGCGGGGGTTTGGAGATACGCAGTATTTT. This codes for CASRPPGRGFGDTQYF. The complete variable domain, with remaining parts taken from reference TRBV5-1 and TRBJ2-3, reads KAGVTQTPRYLIKTRGQQVTLSCSPISGHRSVSWYQQTPGQGLQFLFEYFSETQRNKGNFPGRFSGRQFSNSRSEMNVSTLELGDSALYLCASRPPGRGFGDTQYFGPGTRLTVL.

The CDR3 region has the DNA TGTGCCAGCAGCTTTGGGCTAACCGGGGAGCTGTTTTTT. Its translation is CASSFGLTGELFF. The chain joins TRBV7-8 to TRBJ2-2; no clear D gene. Germline-derived CDR1 and CDR2 are SGHVS and FQNEAQ. V was trimmed by 3 bases and J by 5 bases, leaving 7 bases between them. The CDR3 spans 13 residues.

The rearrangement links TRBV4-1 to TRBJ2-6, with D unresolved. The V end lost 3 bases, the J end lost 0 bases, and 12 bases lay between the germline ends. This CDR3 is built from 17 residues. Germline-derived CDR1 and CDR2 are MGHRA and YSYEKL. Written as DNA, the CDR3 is TGCGCCAGCAGCCATGATAACTCCCGCTCTGGGGCCAACGTCCTGACTTTC. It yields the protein CASSHDNSRSGANVLTF.

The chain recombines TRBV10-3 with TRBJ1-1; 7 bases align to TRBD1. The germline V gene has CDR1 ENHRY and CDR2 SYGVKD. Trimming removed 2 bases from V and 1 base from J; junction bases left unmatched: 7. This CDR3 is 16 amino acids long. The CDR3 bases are TGTGCCATCAGTGAGCGTGTGACAGGGTCGAACACTGAAGCTTTCTTT. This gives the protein CAISERVTGSNTEAFF.

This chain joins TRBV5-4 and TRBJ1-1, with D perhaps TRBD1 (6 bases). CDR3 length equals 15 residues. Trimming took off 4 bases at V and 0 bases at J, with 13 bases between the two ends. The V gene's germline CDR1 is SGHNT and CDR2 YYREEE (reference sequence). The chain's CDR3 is CASSPAGQLNTEAFF. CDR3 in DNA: TGTGCCAGCAGCCCCGCTGGACAGTTGAACACTGAAGCTTTCTTT.